This T cell receptor (beta chain) was sequenced during a study of blood T cells in healthy people across ages. Study conclusions and caveats: Per million T cells, the diversity of TCR beta decreased roughly linearly as age advanced. CMV status of donors was not determined, possibly confounding expanded clonotype changes.

Germline loops: CDR1 MNHEY, CDR2 SVGAGI. CDR3 length equals 12 residues. A second PCR of roughly 7 to 11 cycles used a sample-barcoded 5' primer and a J-beta primer mix. TCRdb ran MiXCR on the 5' RACE reads and lists one entry per CDR3 protein. The sample lists fewer than 650,000 distinct CDR3 sequences, roughly a quarter occurring once. A few counts support this clonotype. Its antigen is undetermined. These records were also assigned to another study, of T cells of mothers and their children. That study adds: Thymic selection, a shaping force on TCR recombination output, acts similarly in related and unrelated pairs.

The chain combines TRBV6-5 with TRBJ2-1, with TRBD1 as a possible D gene (5 bases). The closer fit of TRBJ2-7 to the DNA end suggests the J call may be wrong. This TCR was sampled from a boy under 10 years old in good health. Sample: blood. CDR3 in amino acids: CASATGTYEQYF. CDR3 sequence (DNA): TGTGCCAGTGCAACAGGAACCTACGAGCAGTACTTC.